This TCR beta chain was recorded in a study of shared clonotypes between healthy human individuals. Broader study findings: Among donors, sharing of clonotypes was expected to be affected by sequencing depth.

The V and J ends lost 5 bases and 7 bases, in that order; junction bases with no gene match: 7. The V gene's germline CDR1 is MNHEY and CDR2 SMNVEV (reference sequence). The CDR3 is 14 amino acids. In regard to this clone: What it recognizes is unknown.

In the original analysis: There were no quality scores in the junction-only immunoSEQ sequences, so filtering differed. Repertoires were generated with immunoSEQ multiplex PCR, while TCRdb's copy carries only in-frame clones and drops some. V, J and clone size were drawn from that table, and D and trimming were deduced from the DNA. The table includes fewer than 1.4 million clones, around 78% detected once. Naive CD45RA+ and memory CD45RA-negative subsets were split from CD4+ cells. The V call is TRBV27, the J call TRBJ1-5, with 8 bases lining up with TRBD1. Material for sequencing was memory CD4+ T cells from PBMCs. Stated subset: CD45RA-negative fraction. This receptor was taken from a man between 18 and 29 years old in good health. Some clones in this sample may be carry-over from other donors' samples. The CDR3: CASSLDRENQPQHF. The CDR3 bases are TGTGCCAGCAGTCTGGACAGGGAGAACCAGCCCCAGCATTTT.